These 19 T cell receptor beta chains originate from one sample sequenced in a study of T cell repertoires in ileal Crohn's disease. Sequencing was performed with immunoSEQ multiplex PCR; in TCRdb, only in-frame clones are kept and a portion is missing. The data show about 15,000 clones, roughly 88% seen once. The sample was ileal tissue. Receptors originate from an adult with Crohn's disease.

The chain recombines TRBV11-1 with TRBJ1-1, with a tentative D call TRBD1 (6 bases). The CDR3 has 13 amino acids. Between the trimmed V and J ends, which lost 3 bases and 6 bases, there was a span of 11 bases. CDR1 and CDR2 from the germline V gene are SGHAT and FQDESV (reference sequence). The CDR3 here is CASSFLPGAEAFF. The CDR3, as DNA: TGTGCCAGCAGCTTCCTCCCAGGGGCTGAAGCTTTCTTT.

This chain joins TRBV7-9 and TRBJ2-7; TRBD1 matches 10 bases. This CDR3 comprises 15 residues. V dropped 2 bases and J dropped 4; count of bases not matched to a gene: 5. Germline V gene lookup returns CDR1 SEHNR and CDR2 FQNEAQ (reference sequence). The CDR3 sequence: CASSLYGTGDYEQYF. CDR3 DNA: TGTGCCAGCAGCTTATATGGGACAGGGGATTACGAGCAGTACTTC.

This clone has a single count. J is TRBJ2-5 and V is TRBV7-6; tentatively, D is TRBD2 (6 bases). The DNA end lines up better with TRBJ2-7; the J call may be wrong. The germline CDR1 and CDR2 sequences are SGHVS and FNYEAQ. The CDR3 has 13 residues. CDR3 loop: CASSGGNSYEQYF. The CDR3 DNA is TGTGCCAGCAGCGGCGGGAACTCCTACGAGCAGTACTTC.

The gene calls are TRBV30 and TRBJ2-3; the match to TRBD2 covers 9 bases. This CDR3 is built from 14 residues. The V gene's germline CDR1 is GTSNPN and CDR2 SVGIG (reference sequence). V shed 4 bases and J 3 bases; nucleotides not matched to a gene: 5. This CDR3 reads CAWKWSGRTDTQYF. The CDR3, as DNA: TGTGCCTGGAAGTGGAGCGGGAGGACAGATACGCAGTATTTT.

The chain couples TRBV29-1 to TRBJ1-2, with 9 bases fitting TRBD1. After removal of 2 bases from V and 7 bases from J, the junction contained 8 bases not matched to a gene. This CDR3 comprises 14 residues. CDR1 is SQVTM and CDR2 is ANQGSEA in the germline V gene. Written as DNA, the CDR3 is TGCAGCGTTGAAAAAAACAGGGGGCAGGGTGGCTACACCTTC. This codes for CSVEKNRGQGGYTF.

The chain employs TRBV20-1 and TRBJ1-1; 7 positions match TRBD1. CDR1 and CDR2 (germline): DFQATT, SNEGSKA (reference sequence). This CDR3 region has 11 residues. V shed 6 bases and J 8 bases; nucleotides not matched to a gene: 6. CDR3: CSAEGTAEAFF. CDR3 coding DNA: TGCAGTGCAGAAGGGACAGCAGAAGCTTTCTTT.

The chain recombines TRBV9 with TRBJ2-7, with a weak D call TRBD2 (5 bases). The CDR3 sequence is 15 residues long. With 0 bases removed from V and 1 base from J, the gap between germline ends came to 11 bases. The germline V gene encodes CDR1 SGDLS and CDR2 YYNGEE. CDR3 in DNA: TGTGCCAGCAGCGTAGGTCGGGGAGTTTCCTACGAGCAGTACTTC. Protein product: CASSVGRGVSYEQYF.

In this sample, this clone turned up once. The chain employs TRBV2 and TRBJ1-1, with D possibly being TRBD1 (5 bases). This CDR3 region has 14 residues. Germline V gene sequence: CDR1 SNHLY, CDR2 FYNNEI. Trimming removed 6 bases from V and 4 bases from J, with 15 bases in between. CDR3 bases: TGTGCCAGCAGCTTACGGGGGTCGGGCACTGAAGCTTTCTTT. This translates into CASSLRGSGTEAFF.

The CDR3 spells CAWGITDTQYF. CDR3 DNA: TGTGCCTGGGGCATTACAGATACGCAGTATTTT. The V call is TRBV30, the J call TRBJ2-3; D gene ambiguous. In germline, CDR1 is GTSNPN, CDR2 SVGIG (reference sequence). V gave up 5 bases and J gave up 3 bases, with 6 bases separating them. This CDR3 has 11 residues.

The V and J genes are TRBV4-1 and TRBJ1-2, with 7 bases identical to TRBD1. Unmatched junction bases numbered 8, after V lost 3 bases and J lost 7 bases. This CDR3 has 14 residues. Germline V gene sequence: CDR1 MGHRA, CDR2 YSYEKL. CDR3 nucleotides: TGCGCCAGCAGCCAGATGACAGGGTTGGGTGGCTACACCTTC. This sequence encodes CASSQMTGLGGYTF.

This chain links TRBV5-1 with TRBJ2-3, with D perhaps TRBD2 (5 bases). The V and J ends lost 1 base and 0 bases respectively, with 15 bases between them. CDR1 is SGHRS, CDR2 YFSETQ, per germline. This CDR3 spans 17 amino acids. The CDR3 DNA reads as TGCGCCAGCAGCTTGTTCTCGAGGGCGTTTAGCACAGATACGCAGTATTTT. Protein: CASSLFSRAFSTDTQYF. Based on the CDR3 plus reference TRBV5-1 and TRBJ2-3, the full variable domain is KAGVTQTPRYLIKTRGQQVTLSCSPISGHRSVSWYQQTPGQGLQFLFEYFSETQRNKGNFPGRFSGRQFSNSRSEMNVSTLELGDSALYLCASSLFSRAFSTDTQYFGPGTRLTVL.

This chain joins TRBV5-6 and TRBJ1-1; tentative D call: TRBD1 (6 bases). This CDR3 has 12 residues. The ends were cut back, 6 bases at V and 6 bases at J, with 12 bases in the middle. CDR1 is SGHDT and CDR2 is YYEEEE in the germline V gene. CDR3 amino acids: CASNQGWAEAFF. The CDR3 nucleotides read TGTGCCAGCAACCAGGGGTGGGCTGAAGCTTTCTTT. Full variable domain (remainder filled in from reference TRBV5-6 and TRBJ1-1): DAGVTQSPTHLIKTRGQQVTLRCSPKSGHDTVSWYQQALGQGPQFIFQYYEEEERQRGNFPDRFSGHQFPNYSSELNVNALLLGDSALYLCASNQGWAEAFFGQGTRLTVV.

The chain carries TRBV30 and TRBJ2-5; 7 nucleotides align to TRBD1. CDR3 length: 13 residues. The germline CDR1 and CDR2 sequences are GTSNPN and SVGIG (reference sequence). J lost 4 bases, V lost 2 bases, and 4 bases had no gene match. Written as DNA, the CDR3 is TGTGCCTGGAGTCTACAGGGGCTAGAGACCCAGTACTTC. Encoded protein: CAWSLQGLETQYF.

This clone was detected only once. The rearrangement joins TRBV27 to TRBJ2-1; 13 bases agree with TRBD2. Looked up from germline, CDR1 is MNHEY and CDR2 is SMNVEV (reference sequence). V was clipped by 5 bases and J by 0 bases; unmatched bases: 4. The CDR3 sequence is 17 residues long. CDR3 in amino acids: CASSPRTSGGSYNEQFF. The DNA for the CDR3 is TGTGCCAGCAGTCCTCGGACTAGCGGGGGCTCCTACAATGAGCAGTTCTTC.

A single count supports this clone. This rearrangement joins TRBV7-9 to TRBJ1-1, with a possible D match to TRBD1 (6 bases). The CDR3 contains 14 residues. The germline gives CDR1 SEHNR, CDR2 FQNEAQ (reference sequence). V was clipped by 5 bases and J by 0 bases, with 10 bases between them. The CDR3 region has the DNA TGTGCCAGCAGCCTACAGGGTTTGAACACTGAAGCTTTCTTT. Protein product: CASSLQGLNTEAFF.

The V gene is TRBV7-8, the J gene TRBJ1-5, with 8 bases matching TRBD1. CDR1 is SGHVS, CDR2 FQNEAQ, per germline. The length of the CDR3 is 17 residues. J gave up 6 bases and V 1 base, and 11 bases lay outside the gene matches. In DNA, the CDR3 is TGTGCCAGCAGCTTAGTATGGTCAGGGGGCGCGGGTCAGCCCCAGCATTTT. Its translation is CASSLVWSGGAGQPQHF.

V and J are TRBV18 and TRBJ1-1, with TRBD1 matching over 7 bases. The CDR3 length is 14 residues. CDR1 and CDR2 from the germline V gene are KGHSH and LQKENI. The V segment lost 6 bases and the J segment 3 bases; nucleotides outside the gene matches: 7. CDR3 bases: TGTGCCAGCTCCCCGGGACAGCAAGACACTGAAGCTTTCTTT. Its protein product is CASSPGQQDTEAFF.

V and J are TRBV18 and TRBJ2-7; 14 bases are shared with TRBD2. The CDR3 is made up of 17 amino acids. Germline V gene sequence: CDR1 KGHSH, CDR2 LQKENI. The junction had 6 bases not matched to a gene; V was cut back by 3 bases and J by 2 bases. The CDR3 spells CASSPRGLAGVTYEQYF. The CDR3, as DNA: TGTGCCAGCTCACCTAGGGGACTAGCGGGAGTAACCTACGAGCAGTACTTC.

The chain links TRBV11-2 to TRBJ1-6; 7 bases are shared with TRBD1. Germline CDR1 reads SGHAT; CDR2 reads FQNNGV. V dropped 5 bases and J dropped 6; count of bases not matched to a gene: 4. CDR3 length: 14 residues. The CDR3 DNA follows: TGTGCCAGCAGCCCGGGACAGCCTAATTCACCCCTCCACTTT. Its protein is CASSPGQPNSPLHF.